The 32 T cell receptor beta chains below come from one sample, sequenced in a study of T cell responses to AZD1222 COVID-19 vaccine. This table comes from immunoSEQ multiplex PCR, and its TCRdb copy is limited to in-frame clones, with some not included. Here the sample spans 130,000 to 150,000 clones, approximately 90% being singletons. The sequencing used peripheral blood, collected on day 0 of MenACWY control vaccination. Every receptor here comes from an adult in good health.

As concerns this clone: Other DNA sequences from this sample encode an identical CDR3 as well. The chain uses TRBV19 and TRBJ1-1; D not certain. The CDR3 totals 13 residues. The V end was cut by 3 bases, the J end by 3 bases, with 8 bases between. Germline loops: CDR1 LNHDA, CDR2 SQIVND (reference sequence). The CDR3 reads CASSISRYTEAFF. The CDR3 DNA is TGTGCCAGTAGTATCAGCAGGTACACTGAAGCTTTCTTT. Full variable domain (rest looked up from reference TRBV19 and TRBJ1-1): DGGITQSPKYLFRKEGQNVTLSCEQNLNHDAMYWYRQDPGQGLRLIYYSQIVNDFQKGDIAEGYSVSREKKESFPLTVTSAQKNPTAFYLCASSISRYTEAFFGQGTRLTVV.

The chain joins TRBV28 to TRBJ2-2; 7 positions agree with TRBD2. CDR1 and CDR2 from the germline V gene are MDHEN and SYDVKM. The CDR3 contains 16 residues. Trimming removed 1 base from V and 5 bases from J; junction bases left unmatched: 7. CDR3 amino acids: CASSLFGRGRTGELFF. DNA of the CDR3: TGTGCCAGCAGTTTATTCGGGCGGGGGAGGACCGGGGAGCTGTTTTTT.

This clone has a single count. The chain combines TRBV7-9 with TRBJ1-3; TRBD1 might be the D (6 bases). This CDR3 spans 15 amino acids. With 6 bases removed from V and 4 bases from J, the gap between germline ends came to 16 bases. Germline CDR1 and CDR2: SEHNR and FQNEAQ (reference sequence). This chain's CDR3 is CASSQTQGQGNTIYF. The CDR3 DNA reads as TGTGCCAGCAGTCAAACTCAGGGGCAAGGAAACACCATATATTTT.

This sequence joins TRBV25-1 and TRBJ1-1; D might be TRBD1 (5 bases). V shed 3 bases and J shed 11 bases, with 13 bases lying between them. The CDR3 is 12 residues long. Germline loops: CDR1 MGHDK, CDR2 SYGVNS. CDR3 loop: CASSDYGGVAFF. In nucleotides, the CDR3 is TGTGCCAGCAGTGACTATGGGGGGGTGGCTTTCTTT.

The gene calls are TRBV3-1 (or the pseudogene TRBV3-2) and TRBJ1-5; D not certain. Germline CDR1 and CDR2: LGHDT and YNNKEL (reference sequence). Trimming pared 3 bases from V and 3 bases from J, leaving 6 bases between. This CDR3 has 13 amino acids. CDR3 nucleotides: TGTGCCAGCAGCCAGGGTGACAATCAGCCCCAGCATTTT. Protein: CASSQGDNQPQHF.

The genes are TRBV2 and TRBJ1-1; TRBD1 is a possible D gene (6 bases). Trimming stripped 6 bases from V and 3 bases from J, with 14 bases between. In germline, CDR1 is SNHLY, CDR2 FYNNEI. The CDR3 runs to 14 residues. The CDR3 spells CASRTNQGYTEAFF. DNA for the CDR3: TGTGCCAGCAGGACTAACCAGGGGTACACTGAAGCTTTCTTT.

Points on this clone: The sample holds other DNA sequences that translate to the same CDR3. The chain uses TRBV11-2 and TRBJ2-3, with no clear D. V was pared by 1 base and J by 1 base, with 6 bases between. The CDR3 runs to 14 residues. Germline V gives CDR1 SGHAT, CDR2 FQNNGV. The CDR3: CASSLGLGTDTQYF. For the CDR3, the DNA is TGTGCCAGCAGCTTAGGCCTTGGCACAGATACGCAGTATTTT.

As concerns this clone: Other DNA sequences of this sample code for an identical CDR3. V gene TRBV5-1 combines with J gene TRBJ2-7; D is unresolved. Germline values: CDR1 SGHRS, CDR2 YFSETQ. Trimming stripped 0 bases from V and 4 bases from J, with 8 bases between. The length of the CDR3 is 13 residues. The CDR3: CASSLVSGYEQYF. Here the CDR3 DNA reads TGCGCCAGCAGCTTGGTTTCCGGATACGAGCAGTACTTC.

The chain recombines TRBV6-2 or TRBV6-3 with TRBJ1-2, with 7 bases identical to TRBD1. The CDR3 runs 14 residues. Trimming cost V 5 bases and J 8 bases; bases outside gene matches: 11. Germline V gives CDR1 MNHEY, CDR2 SVGEGT. The CDR3: CASSGDSTYGGYTF. For the CDR3, the DNA is TGTGCCAGCAGTGGGGACAGCACCTACGGAGGCTACACCTTC.

In this sample, this clone turned up a few times. This chain links TRBV12-3 or TRBV12-4 with TRBJ1-1; D unresolved. The V and J ends lost 3 bases and 4 bases respectively, with 6 bases between them. The CDR3 totals 12 residues. The CDR3 sequence is CASSFEGTEAFF. The CDR3 DNA follows: TGTGCCAGCAGTTTTGAGGGCACTGAAGCTTTCTTT.

The chain combines TRBV28 with TRBJ1-2, with 7 bases aligning to TRBD1. Per the germline V gene, CDR1 is MDHEN and CDR2 is SYDVKM. This CDR3 is 13 amino acids long. The V and J ends lost 6 bases and 5 bases, in that order; junction bases with no gene match: 6. For the CDR3, the DNA is TGTGCCAGCAGGGCGGGGGGACAGTATGGCTACACCTTC. It is translated as CASRAGGQYGYTF.

V usage is TRBV19 and J usage is TRBJ1-5, with D perhaps matching TRBD1 (6 bases). The V gene lost 6 bases and the J gene lost 7 bases, with 19 bases spanning the gap. The germline V gene encodes CDR1 LNHDA and CDR2 SQIVND (reference sequence). The CDR3 spans 15 residues. The CDR3, as DNA: TGTGCCAGTAGCCGTACCGGGGGGGCTGAACAGCCCCAGCATTTT. Translation: CASSRTGGAEQPQHF.

The chain carries TRBV25-1 and TRBJ2-3, with 10 bases fitting TRBD2. The germline CDR1 and CDR2 sequences are MGHDK and SYGVNS. The junction had 10 bases not matched to a gene; V was cut back by 10 bases and J by 3 bases. The length of the CDR3 is 15 residues. In DNA form, the CDR3 reads TGTGCCACCCACCCCACTAGCGGGAAAACAGATACGCAGTATTTT. It is translated as CATHPTSGKTDTQYF.

The gene calls are TRBV18 and TRBJ2-7; tentatively, D is TRBD2 (6 bases). The CDR3 has 14 amino acids. Trimming took 2 bases from V and 2 from J, leaving 10 bases between them. CDR1 and CDR2 from the germline V gene are KGHSH and LQKENI. In nucleotides, the CDR3 is TGTGCCAGCTCACCAGGGGCGGGGCCCTACGAGCAGTACTTC. It codes for CASSPGAGPYEQYF.

The chain employs TRBV4-2 and TRBJ2-7; D is undetermined. The CDR3 covers 12 residues. Trimming left V 3 bases short and J 7 bases short, with 10 bases between. Germline V gives CDR1 LGHNA, CDR2 YNFKEQ. For the CDR3, the DNA is TGTGCCAGCAGCCATGGATCTGGGGAGCAGTACTTC. Amino acid sequence: CASSHGSGEQYF.

The chain combines TRBV11-3 with TRBJ1-1; TRBD1 matches at 9 bases. From germline, CDR1 is SGHNT and CDR2 YENEEA. V gave up 5 bases and J gave up 4 bases; unmatched junction bases: 5. The CDR3 extends over 14 amino acids. As DNA, the CDR3 is TGTGCCAGCAGCCCGGGACAGGGTGCCACTGAAGCTTTCTTT. Its protein product is CASSPGQGATEAFF.

CDR3 amino acids: CASSAGPDGIYEQYF. In nucleotides, the CDR3 is TGTGCCAGCAGCGCGGGCCCCGACGGAATTTACGAGCAGTACTTC. The rearrangement uses TRBV9 and TRBJ2-7; D remains ambiguous. The CDR3 sequence is 15 residues long. With 3 bases removed from V and 4 bases from J, the gap between germline ends came to 17 bases. Germline lookup yields CDR1 SGDLS and CDR2 YYNGEE.

A single count supports this clone. The chain couples TRBV29-1 to TRBJ2-7; TRBD2 might be the D (5 bases). The CDR3 has 12 residues. Trimming pared 4 bases from V and 4 bases from J, leaving 11 bases between. Per the germline V gene, CDR1 is SQVTM and CDR2 is ANQGSEA. CDR3 in amino acids: CSVGRTLYEQYF. CDR3 nucleotides: TGCAGCGTTGGGAGGACTCTTTACGAGCAGTACTTC.

This clone was seen just once. The chain combines TRBV27 with TRBJ2-3; the D gene is possibly TRBD2 (6 bases). The CDR3 loop spans 15 amino acids. V lost 4 bases to trimming and J lost 3 bases, with 14 bases between them. CDR1 MNHEY and CDR2 SMNVEV come from the germline V gene (reference sequence). CDR3 protein: CASSSGGAGTDTQYF. The DNA of the CDR3 is TGTGCCAGCAGTTCTGGAGGGGCCGGAACAGATACGCAGTATTTT.

This clone was seen just once. The same CDR3 arises from other DNA sequences in this sample as well. The V and J genes are TRBV18 and TRBJ1-5; 10 nucleotides align to TRBD1. Germline CDR1 is KGHSH and CDR2 is LQKENI. The CDR3 extends over 14 amino acids. Trimming took 6 bases from V and 4 from J; bases not matched to a gene: 3. The CDR3 reads CASSPDRGNQPQHF. In DNA, the CDR3 is TGTGCCAGCTCGCCGGACAGGGGGAATCAGCCCCAGCATTTT.

The chain couples TRBV5-1 to TRBJ1-1, with D possibly being TRBD1 (6 bases). The CDR3 consists of 14 residues. The V end was cut by 6 bases, the J end by 0 bases, with 12 bases between. Per germline, CDR1 SGHRS and CDR2 YFSETQ. The CDR3 spells CASKRQELNTEAFF. CDR3 in DNA: TGCGCCAGCAAAAGACAGGAGCTGAACACTGAAGCTTTCTTT. Using reference TRBV5-1 and TRBJ1-1 for the parts outside the CDR3, the full variable domain is KAGVTQTPRYLIKTRGQQVTLSCSPISGHRSVSWYQQTPGQGLQFLFEYFSETQRNKGNFPGRFSGRQFSNSRSEMNVSTLELGDSALYLCASKRQELNTEAFFGQGTRLTVV.

This clone was recorded a few times. The chain employs TRBV19 and TRBJ1-1; 10 positions match TRBD1. The ends lost 3 bases at V and 5 bases at J; junction bases unmatched: 6. The CDR3 loop spans 15 amino acids. The germline V gene has CDR1 LNHDA and CDR2 SQIVND (reference sequence). CDR3 protein: CASSIRPGQGTEAFF. In DNA, the CDR3 is TGTGCCAGTAGTATTCGGCCGGGACAGGGGACTGAAGCTTTCTTT.

The rearrangement joins TRBV6-5 to TRBJ2-3; 8 bases are a match to TRBD2. CDR1 is MNHEY and CDR2 is SVGAGI in the germline V gene. The V gene end was trimmed by 7 bases and the J gene end by 6 bases; junction bases not matched to a gene: 12. The CDR3 has 15 residues. CDR3 sequence: CASTVAAGGGDTQYF. For the CDR3, the DNA is TGTGCCAGCACCGTCGCCGCGGGAGGAGGGGATACGCAGTATTTT.

The CDR3 loop is CASSPSGSLYEQYF. The CDR3 nucleotides read TGTGCCAGCTCACCGAGCGGAAGCTTATACGAGCAGTACTTC. This chain connects TRBV18 to TRBJ2-7; D possibly corresponds to TRBD2 (5 bases). Between the trimmed V and J ends, which lost 3 bases and 4 bases, there was a span of 13 bases. The CDR3 covers 14 residues. Germline V gene lookup returns CDR1 KGHSH and CDR2 LQKENI.

The chain joins TRBV7-9 to TRBJ2-3; D unresolved. CDR1 and CDR2 (germline): SEHNR, FQNEAQ (reference sequence). Trimming removed 5 bases at V and 1 base at J, with 10 bases between. CDR3 length: 14 residues. CDR3 protein: CASSPQWGTDTQYF. The CDR3 nucleotides are TGTGCCAGCAGCCCCCAGTGGGGCACAGATACGCAGTATTTT. Using reference TRBV7-9 and TRBJ2-3 for the parts outside the CDR3, the full variable domain is DTGVSQNPRHKITKRGQNVTFRCDPISEHNRLYWYRQTLGQGPEFLTYFQNEAQLEKSRLLSDRFSAERPKGSFSTLEIQRTEQGDSAMYLCASSPQWGTDTQYFGPGTRLTVL.

The chain employs TRBV29-1 and TRBJ1-1; D unresolved. Looked up from germline, CDR1 is SQVTM and CDR2 is ANQGSEA. The V end lost 4 bases, the J end lost 5 bases, and 11 bases lay between the germline ends. The CDR3 is 12 amino acids. The CDR3 DNA sequence: TGCAGCGTTGGATCAGGCTTTACTGAAGCTTTCTTT. Encoded protein: CSVGSGFTEAFF.

The chain carries TRBV5-4 and TRBJ1-1; 10 bases are a match to TRBD1. The CDR3 runs to 15 residues. The junction had 5 bases not matched to a gene; V was cut back by 1 base and J by 5 bases. Germline lookup yields CDR1 SGHNT and CDR2 YYREEE (reference sequence). The CDR3 DNA sequence: TGTGCCAGCAGCTTGCGACAGGGGGCGAAAACTGAAGCTTTCTTT. It is translated as CASSLRQGAKTEAFF.

The gene calls are TRBV7-9 and TRBJ1-2; tentative D call: TRBD1 (5 bases). The CDR3 is 14 amino acids. CDR1 and CDR2 (germline): SEHNR, FQNEAQ (reference sequence). V lost 1 base and J 1 base, leaving 7 bases between the germline ends. CDR3 nucleotide sequence: TGTGCCAGCAGCTTAGGGGGCCTTAACTATGGCTACACCTTC. Residues: CASSLGGLNYGYTF.

The rearrangement links TRBV11-3 to TRBJ2-7; TRBD1 aligns across 11 bases. Germline assignment: CDR1 SGHNT and CDR2 YENEEA. CDR3 length equals 15 residues. Losses at the gene ends were 2 bases for V and 3 bases for J; bases not matched to a gene: 3. The CDR3 spells CASSLRDRGVYEQYF. CDR3 DNA sequence: TGTGCCAGCAGCTTACGGGACAGGGGGGTCTACGAGCAGTACTTC.

The chain combines TRBV27 with TRBJ1-2; tentatively, D is TRBD1 (6 bases). Trimming took 7 bases from V and 8 from J, leaving 23 bases between them. Germline-derived CDR1 and CDR2 are MNHEY and SMNVEV (reference sequence). The CDR3 runs to 15 residues. The CDR3 protein is CASTSTGAGQGGYTF. In DNA, the CDR3 is TGTGCCAGCACCTCGACAGGTGCGGGGCAAGGAGGCTACACCTTC.

The chain couples TRBV28 to TRBJ2-2; no clear D gene. Between the trimmed V and J ends, which lost 8 bases and 2 bases, there was a span of 15 bases. The germline gives CDR1 MDHEN, CDR2 SYDVKM. The CDR3 runs to 15 residues. CDR3 residues: CASLQIGANTGELFF. Here the CDR3 DNA reads TGTGCCAGCCTCCAAATCGGAGCCAACACCGGGGAGCTGTTTTTT.

The gene calls are TRBV29-1 and TRBJ1-1; perhaps TRBD1 as D (6 bases). The V gene's germline CDR1 is SQVTM and CDR2 ANQGSEA. The CDR3 is 12 amino acids. The germline V and J ends were trimmed by 4 bases and 6 bases, with 12 bases remaining between them. DNA of the CDR3: TGCAGCGTTGGGGGGGCTCAATCTGAAGCTTTCTTT. Translating it yields CSVGGAQSEAFF. Together with reference TRBV29-1 and TRBJ1-1, the CDR3 gives the full variable domain: SAVISQKPSRDICQRGTSLTIQCQVDSQVTMMFWYRQQPGQSLTLIATANQGSEATYESGFVIDKFPISRPNLTFSTLTVSNMSPEDSSIYLCSVGGAQSEAFFGQGTRLTVV.